This TCR beta chain was captured in a study of T cells after yellow fever vaccination. This clonotype was counted between two and nine times. CDR1 SGHNT and CDR2 YYREEE come from the germline V gene (reference sequence). This CDR3 contains 16 residues. Trimming removed 0 bases from V and 0 bases from J, with 10 bases in between. MiXCR, applied by TCRdb to the 5' RACE reads, yields one record per CDR3 protein. Counted here are approximately 550,000 distinct CDR3 sequences, approximately 21% occurring once; the ten biggest clones make up roughly 13%. This specimen consisted of PBMCs, obtained 15 days after the yellow fever booster vaccination. The chain is built from TRBV5-4 and TRBJ2-1; no definite D call. This clonotype originated in a young man who received the YFV17D yellow fever vaccine. CDR3 region: CASSLVAVSSYNEQFF. The DNA for the CDR3 is TGTGCCAGCAGCTTGGTGGCGGTAAGCTCCTACAATGAGCAGTTCTTC.